This is a list of T cell receptor beta chains from one sample in a study of a mutant IDH1 vaccine in newly diagnosed glioma. Their antigens are not known. This table comes from immunoSEQ multiplex PCR, and its TCRdb copy is limited to in-frame clones, with some not included. The sample lists roughly 86,000 clones; over 85% were seen once. The material sequenced was PBMCs, taken from a glioma patient whose treatment included an IDH1 peptide vaccine. The source of these receptors is a woman in her fifties or sixties with glioma. Both conserved end residues are part of each CDR3. A D gene is named only where the DNA matches it firmly. Only part of the rows carry a size: once, few, many, or a class if the clone is expanded.

>TRBV6-5|.|.|TRBJ2-5
TGTGCCAGCACCAAAGGGGAGACCCAGTACTTC
CASTKGETQYF
>TRBV28|.|.|TRBJ2-5
TGTGCCAGCAGTTTCTCCGGAGGGGGTGAGACCCAGTACTTC
CASSFSGGGETQYF
>TRBV7-2|TRBD2|many|TRBJ2-7
TGTGCCAGCAGGGGTCGGGGGGTCGAGCAGTACTTC
CASRGRGVEQYF
>TRBV2|TRBD2|.|TRBJ2-1
TGTGCCAGCAGTTTACTAGGACTAGCGGGAGGGGTTGAGCAGTTCTTC
CASSLLGLAGGVEQFF
>TRBV5-1|.|.|TRBJ2-7
TGCGCCAGCATGGGGCCTAGCTCCTACGAGCAGTACTTC
CASMGPSSYEQYF
>TRBV5-1|.|.|TRBJ2-4
TGCGCCAGCAGCTTGGACGGGACCCCCCAAGGCATTCAGTACTTC
CASSLDGTPQGIQYF
>TRBV28|.|.|TRBJ1-5
TGTGCCAGCAGACCTCTCGACAGGTTCAATCAGCCCCAGCATTTT
CASRPLDRFNQPQHF
>TRBV7-9|.|.|TRBJ2-2
TGTGCCAGCAGCCCGGGGACGAACACCGGGGAGCTGTTTTTT
CASSPGTNTGELFF
>TRBV30|TRBD2|.|TRBJ2-1
TGTGCCTGGAGTGTAGGCGGGAGTGGGGAGCAGTTCTTC
CAWSVGGSGEQFF
>TRBV29-1|TRBD1|once|TRBJ1-3
TGCAGCGTTATACAGGGGGCTGAAAACACCATATATTTT
CSVIQGAENTIYF
>TRBV27|TRBD2|.|TRBJ2-7
TGTGCCAGCAGCCCCCCCCGAGGGACTAGCGGGAATCCCTACGAGCAGTACTTC
CASSPPRGTSGNPYEQYF
>TRBV5-1|.|few|TRBJ1-5
TGCGCCAGCAGCTTGGATGGCAGAGGCAATCAGCCCCAGCATTTT
CASSLDGRGNQPQHF
>TRBV11-3|.|once|TRBJ2-7
TGTGCCAGCAGCTTAGGAGGCGCCGGCTACGAGCAGTACTTC
CASSLGGAGYEQYF
>TRBV11-3|.|.|TRBJ2-3
TGTGCCAGCAGCTTAGGACTCACAGATACGCAGTATTTT
CASSLGLTDTQYF
>TRBV16|.|.|TRBJ2-5
TGTGCCAGCAGCGAGGACACCCAAGAGACCCAGTACTTC
CASSEDTQETQYF
>TRBV7-7|.|.|TRBJ2-1
TGTGCTAGCAGCTCCGGGGCGAGCTCCTACAATGAGCAGTTCTTC
CASSSGASSYNEQFF
>TRBV28|TRBD1|.|TRBJ1-2
TGTGCCAGCAGCGGGGACAGGGGGTCCCTTAACTATGGCTACACCTTC
CASSGDRGSLNYGYTF
>TRBV27|.|.|TRBJ2-5
TGTGCCAGCAGTATCCCTCCACTTCAAGAGACCCAGTACTTC
CASSIPPLQETQYF
>TRBV9|TRBD2|.|TRBJ2-7
TGTGCCAGCAGCGTAGGAGCGGGAGTCTACGAGCAGTACTTC
CASSVGAGVYEQYF
>TRBV5-1|.|.|TRBJ1-1
TGCGCCAGCCGAAGGGGCGGGGGCCCGAACACTGAAGCTTTCTTT
CASRRGGGPNTEAFF
>TRBV19|.|.|TRBJ2-2
TGTGCCAGCAGAGACGGGACGCCCGCGAACACCGGGGAGCTGTTTTTT
CASRDGTPANTGELFF
>TRBV27|.|.|TRBJ1-3
TGTGCCAGCAGTTCGAGACGGCCCTCTGGAAACACCATATATTTT
CASSSRRPSGNTIYF
>TRBV4-1|.|.|TRBJ1-3
TGCGCCAGCAGCCAAGTTCGGGAGATAACTGGAAACACCATATATTTT
CASSQVREITGNTIYF
>TRBV9|.|.|TRBJ1-3
TGTGCCAGCAGCCCCCGGGGAGGGAGTTACTCTGGAAACACCATATATTTT
CASSPRGGSYSGNTIYF
>TRBV19|TRBD1|.|TRBJ2-2
TGTGCCAGTAGTGGGTTTACAGGGGTCACCGGGGAGCTGTTTTTT
CASSGFTGVTGELFF
>TRBV27|TRBD1|.|TRBJ2-7
TGTGCCAGCAGTTTATCGTTACAGGGGTCCTACGAGCAGTACTTC
CASSLSLQGSYEQYF
>TRBV6-6|TRBD2|.|TRBJ2-1
TGTGCCAGCAGTGCCCCAGGGAGGGATGAGCAGTTCTTC
CASSAPGRDEQFF
>TRBV12-5|TRBD1|once|TRBJ2-7
TGTGCTAGTGGCTCCCCAAATACAGGGGTAAGCGCCTACGAGCAGTACTTC
CASGSPNTGVSAYEQYF
>TRBV2|TRBD2|.|TRBJ2-7
TGTGCCAGCAGGGGAACTAGCGGGCTCTCGGAGTACTTC
CASRGTSGLSEYF
>TRBV12-5|TRBD1|.|TRBJ2-7
TGTGCTAGTGGGGGGCCGGGACAGGGGTGGAACGAGCAGTACTTC
CASGGPGQGWNEQYF
>TRBV9|TRBD2|.|TRBJ2-1
TGTGCCAGCAGCGTAGCGGTAGCGGGAGGGGAGTCCTACAATGAGCAGTTCTTC
CASSVAVAGGESYNEQFF
>TRBV9|TRBD1|.|TRBJ1-5
TGTGCCAGCAGCGCCACGGACAGGGGCATCCAGCCCCAGCATTTT
CASSATDRGIQPQHF
>TRBV5-5|.|.|TRBJ1-2
TGTGCCAGCAGTTACGGTTGGGGAGGCTACACCTTC
CASSYGWGGYTF
>TRBV23-1|TRBD2|.|TRBJ2-2
TGCGCCAGCAGTCAATCGCGGCTAGCGGGAGGCCCGACCGGGGAGCTGTTTTTT
CASSQSRLAGGPTGELFF
>TRBV7-9|.|.|TRBJ1-1
TGTGCCAGCAGCCACGGCGACACTGAAGCTTTCTTT
CASSHGDTEAFF
>TRBV28|.|.|TRBJ2-7
TGTGCCAGCCCCCGGGGTATCGACGAGCAGTACTTC
CASPRGIDEQYF
>TRBV4-1|.|.|TRBJ2-7
TGCGCCAGCAGCCCAGCACGGAACTACGAGCAGTACTTC
CASSPARNYEQYF
>TRBV7-9|.|.|TRBJ2-7
TGTGCCAGCAGCTCTAGCAACTACGAGCAGTACTTC
CASSSSNYEQYF
>TRBV11-1|TRBD2|.|TRBJ2-1
TGTGCCAGCAGCTTAGGGCTAGCGGGAGTCAATGAGCAGTTCTTC
CASSLGLAGVNEQFF
>TRBV29-1|.|.|TRBJ1-1
TGCAGCGTTGACAAGAACACTGAAGCTTTCTTT
CSVDKNTEAFF
>TRBV4-1|TRBD1|.|TRBJ1-6
TGCGCCAGCAGCCAAGCGAGGGACAGCGCTTCACCCCTCCACTTT
CASSQARDSASPLHF
>TRBV25-1|.|.|TRBJ1-2
TGTGCCAGCAGTGCCTCCCGCTATGGCTACACCTTC
CASSASRYGYTF
>TRBV2|.|.|TRBJ2-7
TGTGCCAGCAGTGAAGGGGGGTCCTACGAGCAGTACTTC
CASSEGGSYEQYF
>TRBV12-5|TRBD2|.|TRBJ2-1
TGTGCTAGTGGTTTGGTACAAAGATGGACTAGCGGTCTGGGGTCCTACAATGAGCAGTTCTTC
CASGLVQRWTSGLGSYNEQFF
>TRBV4-1|.|.|TRBJ1-1
TGCGCCAGCAGCCAAGATGTCCCAGGGATATACGGGACCACTGAAGCTTTCTTT
CASSQDVPGIYGTTEAFF
>TRBV7-9|.|.|TRBJ1-2
TGTGCCAGCAGCTTAAGGGCCGATGATGGCTACACCTTC
CASSLRADDGYTF
>TRBV29-1|TRBD1|.|TRBJ1-3
TGCAGCGTTTCCCCCGGGACAGGGCTAGGAAACACCATATATTTT
CSVSPGTGLGNTIYF
>TRBV5-1|.|.|TRBJ2-3
TGCGCCAGCAGCTCATTGGGATGGGTTGGGCTAGATACGCAGTATTTT
CASSSLGWVGLDTQYF
>TRBV5-1|.|.|TRBJ2-4
TGCGCCAGCAGCTTGGGTCAGTGGCGGGACATTCAGTACTTC
CASSLGQWRDIQYF
>TRBV27|.|.|TRBJ2-5
TGTGCCAGCAGTAAGACACAACACCAAGAGACCCAGTACTTC
CASSKTQHQETQYF
>TRBV5-4|TRBD1|.|TRBJ2-5
TGTGCCAGCAGCTTACTTAGGGGACAGAAAGAGACCCAGTACTTC
CASSLLRGQKETQYF
>TRBV5-1|TRBD2|.|TRBJ2-1
TGCGCCAGCAGCCCTACTAGCGGGTCCTACAATGAGCAGTTCTTC
CASSPTSGSYNEQFF